This T cell receptor beta chain was sequenced in a study of identical twins. All of the donors were Caucasians in good health. Template switching, a step in the protocol, added a universal primer site, and cDNA carried unique molecular identifiers. A single record per CDR3 protein comes from TCRdb applying MiXCR to the 5' RACE reads. The sample has around 490,000 distinct CDR3 sequences; roughly 13% are singletons. Study observations and caveats: Interpretation of the results relied on cross-sectional statistical analysis and not on following the same donors.

This clonotype has a handful of counts. Its cognate antigen is unknown. These data also formed part of another study, on yellow fever vaccine responses in identical twins.

This TCR came from a woman between 18 and 30 years old in good health. The source material was CD4+ T cells sorted from blood.

CDR3 coding DNA: TGTGCCAGCAGTTATTCTGAATTAACAGGCCCCTACGAGCAGTACTTC. The encoded protein is CASSYSELTGPYEQYF. This chain joins TRBV6-9 and TRBJ2-7, with a tentative D call TRBD1 (5 bases). Trimming cost V 0 bases and J 2 bases, with 14 bases left between them. The CDR3 contains 16 residues. The germline V gene has CDR1 MNHGY and CDR2 SVAAGI.